Following are 9 T cell receptor beta chains from one sample sequenced in a study of T cells in Graves' hyperthyroidism and ophthalmopathy. It was RNA transcripts that yielded the amplified TCR beta CDR3 regions. The study used the HTBI primer set for a first-round RT-PCR of the TCR CDR3. MiXCR, applied by TCRdb to the multiplex PCR reads, yields one record per CDR3 protein. The repertoire includes 450,000 to 650,000 distinct CDR3 sequences, less than 25% of them detected once, and around 27% sits in the top ten. The sample comprised blood. These receptors all stem from a man aged 18 to 29 with Graves' hyperthyroidism.

J is TRBJ2-1 and V is TRBV19; D possibly uses TRBD1 or TRBD2 (5 bases each). Germline V gene lookup returns CDR1 LNHDA and CDR2 SQIVND (reference sequence). The CDR3 loop spans 17 amino acids. V lost 3 bases and J 7 bases, leaving 22 bases between the germline ends. In DNA, the CDR3 is TGTGCCAGTAGTATTGGCGGCTTGGGGCCAGAGGGTAATGAGCAGTTCTTC. This encodes CASSIGGLGPEGNEQFF.

The CDR3 loop is CASSESQGPDEAFF. CDR3 in DNA: TGTGCCAGCAGTGAGTCCCAGGGTCCGGATGAAGCTTTCTTT. The gene calls are TRBV6-1 and TRBJ1-1, with D possibly TRBD1 on 5 matching bases. Germline loops: CDR1 MNHNS, CDR2 SASEGT. V gave up 3 bases and J gave up 7 bases, with 15 bases separating them. This CDR3 has 14 amino acids.

This clonotype showed up many times. The rearrangement joins TRBV12-5 to TRBJ1-2, with D perhaps TRBD1 (6 bases). Trimming left V 2 bases short and J 5 bases short, with 12 bases between. CDR1 LGHNT and CDR2 FRNRAP come from the germline V gene. This CDR3 contains 14 residues. CDR3 amino acids: CASGLPQGRYGYTF. The CDR3 DNA is TGTGCTAGTGGTTTGCCACAGGGTCGGTATGGCTACACCTTC.

The gene calls are TRBV6-2 or TRBV6-3 and TRBJ2-7, with D hard to call. There are 13 residues in the CDR3. V was shortened by 2 bases and J by 6 bases, with 11 bases between the two germline ends. The V gene's germline CDR1 is MNHEY and CDR2 SVGEGT. CDR3 sequence (DNA): TGTGCCAGCAGTTACCCGAGGAAGACCGAGCAGTACTTC. Translated, it gives CASSYPRKTEQYF.

This clonotype was detected many times. CDR3 in amino acids: CAFGGAYEQYF. The CDR3 nucleotides are TGTGCCTTTGGGGGGGCCTACGAGCAGTACTTC. The V and J genes are TRBV30 and TRBJ2-7, with 7 bases identical to TRBD2. Per the germline V gene, CDR1 is GTSNPN and CDR2 is SVGIG (reference sequence). There are 11 residues in the CDR3. V lost 7 bases to trimming and J lost 2 bases; unmatched junction nucleotides: 2.

This clonotype showed up many times. V gene TRBV20-1 combines with J gene TRBJ1-1; D may be TRBD1 (5 bases). The CDR3 is made up of 14 amino acids. Looked up from germline, CDR1 is DFQATT and CDR2 is SNEGSKA (reference sequence). V was pared by 1 base and J by 0 bases, with 9 bases between. This chain's CDR3 is CSARVGGMNTEAFF. DNA of the CDR3: TGCAGTGCTAGAGTGGGGGGAATGAACACTGAAGCTTTCTTT.

This clonotype was detected a few times. The chain employs TRBV4-1 and TRBJ2-7; the match to TRBD2 covers 8 bases. V shed 4 bases and J 0 bases; nucleotides not matched to a gene: 8. The CDR3 is made up of 16 amino acids. In germline, CDR1 is MGHRA, CDR2 YSYEKL. CDR3 bases: TGCGCCAGCAGCCGCGAACCCAGCGGGGGCTCCTACGAGCAGTACTTC. Protein product: CASSREPSGGSYEQYF.

This clonotype was seen ten or more times. J is TRBJ1-2 and V is TRBV7-9; 7 nucleotides line up with TRBD1. After removal of 0 bases from V and 6 bases from J, the junction contained 4 bases not matched to a gene. The CDR3 covers 14 residues. Germline V gene data show CDR1 as SEHNR and CDR2 as FQNEAQ (reference sequence). CDR3 loop: CASSLASGGHGYTF. The CDR3 DNA is TGTGCCAGCAGCTTAGCCTCAGGGGGACATGGCTACACCTTC.

The CDR3 loop is CAWGLAYEQYF. CDR3 DNA: TGTGCCTGGGGACTAGCCTACGAGCAGTACTTC. V is TRBV30 and J is TRBJ2-7; 7 bases line up with TRBD2. This CDR3 is 11 amino acids long. In germline, CDR1 is GTSNPN, CDR2 SVGIG (reference sequence). V trimming: 5 bases; J trimming: 2 bases; junction bases outside the gene matches: 0.